These 19 T cell receptor beta chains were sequenced from one sample in a study of CXCR3 chemokines and chemotherapy response in bladder cancer. MiXCR, applied by TCRdb to the PCR reads, yields one record per CDR3 protein. Among approximately 10,000 distinct CDR3 sequences, about 21% were seen once, and the ten largest hold 7.5% to 10%. This specimen was collected from a patient whose treatment included neoadjuvant chemotherapy. Every receptor here comes from a human donor with bladder cancer that did not respond to neoadjuvant chemotherapy.

This chain joins TRBV10-3 and TRBJ2-3; TRBD1 aligns across 10 bases. This CDR3 spans 19 amino acids. Germline V gives CDR1 ENHRY, CDR2 SYGVKD. V was pared by 8 bases and J by 2 bases, with 19 bases of the junction left unmatched. CDR3: CAIERNDRGRFRITDTQYF. The DNA for the CDR3 is TGTGCCATCGAGAGGAATGACAGGGGGCGTTTTAGGATCACAGATACGCAGTATTTT.

This clonotype was seen a few times. A single base is all that separates this from a far larger clone, so a read error is likely. The chain couples TRBV6-2 or TRBV6-3 to TRBJ2-7, with 7 nucleotides matching TRBD2. There are 15 residues in the CDR3. Germline CDR1 is MNHEY and CDR2 is SVGEGT. The V gene end was trimmed by 6 bases and the J gene end by 7 bases; junction bases not matched to a gene: 15. CDR3 loop: CASSDLADPYNEQYF. CDR3 DNA sequence: TGTGCCAGCAGCGACCTAGCGGATCCCTACAATGAGCAGTACTTC.

This clonotype is deemed medium-sized (0.01 to 0.1%). The CDR3 sequence is CASKGPNTEAFF. CDR3 nucleotides: TGTGCCAGTAAAGGACCGAACACTGAAGCTTTCTTT. The rearrangement uses TRBV19 and TRBJ1-1, with D unclear. The CDR3 spans 12 residues. The germline V and J ends were trimmed by 7 bases and 1 base, with 7 bases remaining between them. Germline values: CDR1 LNHDA, CDR2 SQIVND (reference sequence).

This clonotype is medium-sized (0.01 to 0.1%) in the sample. The chain couples TRBV29-1 to TRBJ1-2; perhaps TRBD1 as D (6 bases). This CDR3 has 13 amino acids. The V end was cut by 7 bases, the J end by 2 bases, with 14 bases between. Germline assignment: CDR1 SQVTM and CDR2 ANQGSEA. CDR3 residues: CSATGGENYGYTF. The CDR3 nucleotides are TGCAGCGCGACAGGTGGTGAAAACTATGGCTACACCTTC.

This clonotype was counted at least ten times. The rearrangement uses TRBV2 and TRBJ2-5, with D perhaps TRBD2 (6 bases). This CDR3 is 13 amino acids long. With 4 bases removed from V and 5 bases from J, the gap between germline ends came to 11 bases. Germline lookup yields CDR1 SNHLY and CDR2 FYNNEI. CDR3 amino acids: CASSGRGGETQYF. Written as DNA, the CDR3 is TGTGCCAGCAGTGGAAGGGGAGGCGAGACCCAGTACTTC.

This clonotype has a count of ten or more. The chain combines TRBV14 with TRBJ1-6, with unresolved D. V was pared by 4 bases and J by 7 bases, with 8 bases between. Per germline, CDR1 SGHDN and CDR2 FVKESK. The CDR3 runs to 13 residues. CDR3 loop: CASSLNLNSPLHF. The CDR3, as DNA: TGTGCCAGCAGCCTCAATTTGAATTCACCCCTCCACTTT.

Sample share makes this clonotype medium-sized. This sequence joins TRBV6-1 and TRBJ1-4; 8 nucleotides align to TRBD1. Trimming removed 5 bases from V and 0 bases from J; junction bases left unmatched: 2. The germline CDR1 and CDR2 sequences are MNHNS and SASEGT. CDR3 length: 15 residues. In DNA form, the CDR3 reads TGTGCCAGCAGTCAGGACAGGGCAACTAATGAAAAACTGTTTTTT. It is translated as CASSQDRATNEKLFF.

This clonotype was recorded at least ten times. The chain employs TRBV4-3 and TRBJ1-1; tentatively, D is TRBD1 (6 bases). CDR1 is LGHNA and CDR2 is YSLEER in the germline V gene. This CDR3 has 14 amino acids. The V end was cut by 3 bases, the J end by 7 bases, with 15 bases between. The CDR3 nucleotides read TGCGCCAGCAGCCACGGACAGCCTGGGCTTGAAGCTTTCTTT. Encoded protein: CASSHGQPGLEAFF.

This clonotype is categorized as medium-sized. The chain uses TRBV10-3 and TRBJ2-2; 8 bases are a match to TRBD1. J lost 3 bases, V lost 6 bases, and 6 bases had no gene match. Germline V gene sequence: CDR1 ENHRY, CDR2 SYGVKD. The CDR3 spans 15 residues. The CDR3 loop is CAIRPDRGDTGELFF. In DNA form, the CDR3 reads TGTGCCATCAGACCCGACAGGGGAGACACCGGGGAGCTGTTTTTT.

This clonotype is classed as medium-sized. The rearrangement uses TRBV5-6 and TRBJ1-2, with D hard to call. The CDR3 consists of 15 residues. The V gene's germline CDR1 is SGHDT and CDR2 YYEEEE. Between the trimmed V and J ends, which lost 5 bases and 5 bases, there was a span of 19 bases. In DNA, the CDR3 is TGTGCCAGCAGTCGGCGGGCGGAGGGTAGTTATGGCTACACCTTC. It translates to CASSRRAEGSYGYTF.

The chain uses TRBV5-4 and TRBJ2-3; 13 nucleotides match TRBD2. Germline lookup yields CDR1 SGHNT and CDR2 YYREEE (reference sequence). There are 18 residues in the CDR3. J was trimmed by 7 bases and V by 3 bases; bases with no gene match: 14. As DNA, the CDR3 is TGTGCCAGCAGCTCCCTGGCCGGGACTAGCGGGGTGTACAATACGCAGTATTTT. This gives the protein CASSSLAGTSGVYNTQYF.

This clonotype showed up many times. This chain links TRBV7-9 with TRBJ2-3; the D gene could be TRBD1 or TRBD2 (6 bases each). The V gene's germline CDR1 is SEHNR and CDR2 FQNEAQ (reference sequence). V lost 5 bases and J 5 bases, leaving 17 bases between the germline ends. The CDR3 spans 15 residues. The CDR3 DNA reads as TGTGCCAGCAGCGTCACGGGGGCCCGGGGAGATACGCAGTATTTT. It specifies CASSVTGARGDTQYF.

This clonotype was detected ten times or more. V is TRBV13 and J is TRBJ2-7; 10 nucleotides line up with TRBD2. The germline gives CDR1 PRHDT, CDR2 FYEKMQ (reference sequence). The junction had 7 bases not matched to a gene; V was cut back by 5 bases and J by 0 bases. This CDR3 region has 16 residues. DNA for the CDR3: TGTGCCAGCAGCCGTGGCACTAGCGGGGCCTCCTACGAGCAGTACTTC. It translates to CASSRGTSGASYEQYF.

A word on this clonotype: A read error is likely here: a far larger clone is one base away. The rearrangement joins TRBV7-9 to TRBJ2-7; D is undetermined. The CDR3 covers 13 residues. The germline CDR1 and CDR2 sequences are SEHNR and FQNEAQ (reference sequence). The CDR3 DNA reads TGTGCCAGCAGCTTAACCCATAACAATGAGCAGTCCTTC. Residues: CASSLTHNNEQSF.

Comments on this clonotype: This is likely an artifact of a read error, given a far larger clone one base away. The chain joins TRBV27 to TRBJ2-7; TRBD1 is a possible D gene (5 bases). The J call is doubtful: the DNA matches TRBJ1-2 better. CDR3 length: 13 amino acids. Germline CDR1 MNHEY, CDR2 SMNVEV (reference sequence). Written as DNA, the CDR3 is TGTGCCAGCAGTTTCAGGGCGTGTGAAGGCTACACCTTC. Its protein product is CASSFRACEGYTF.

This clonotype has more than one count but fewer than ten. One base separates it from a far larger clone, so it is likely a read error. V is TRBV19 and J is TRBJ2-1; the D gene is possibly TRBD1 (5 bases). The CDR3 spans 15 residues. V lost 5 bases, J lost 10 bases, and 21 bases lay in between. The V gene's germline CDR1 is LNHDA and CDR2 SQIVND (reference sequence). The CDR3 DNA sequence: TGTGCCAGTAGTTTCGACAGCCAGACCTCCTACGAGCAGTTCTTC. It codes for CASSFDSQTSYEQFF.

In its sample, this clonotype ranks as medium-sized. The J gene is TRBJ1-1, the V gene TRBV7-9; tentatively, D is TRBD1 (5 bases). From germline, CDR1 is SEHNR and CDR2 FQNEAQ (reference sequence). The CDR3 has 16 amino acids. Trimming took 7 bases from V and 0 from J, leaving 18 bases between them. CDR3 sequence reads: CASNRGTLYMNTEAFF. CDR3 nucleotide sequence: TGTGCCAGCAACCGCGGGACCCTCTACATGAACACTGAAGCTTTCTTT. The whole variable domain, remainder taken from reference TRBV7-9 and TRBJ1-1, is DTGVSQNPRHKITKRGQNVTFRCDPISEHNRLYWYRQTLGQGPEFLTYFQNEAQLEKSRLLSDRFSAERPKGSFSTLEIQRTEQGDSAMYLCASNRGTLYMNTEAFFGQGTRLTVV.

J is TRBJ2-7 and V is TRBV20-1; either TRBD1 or TRBD2 may fit D (7 bases each). The CDR3 runs to 12 residues. Germline CDR1 and CDR2: DFQATT and SNEGSKA (reference sequence). V dropped 6 bases and J dropped 6 bases, with 15 bases sitting between them. This chain's CDR3 is CSAVQGTTEQYF. As DNA, the CDR3 is TGCAGTGCCGTACAGGGGACTACCGAGCAGTACTTC.

This clonotype was counted many times. The chain uses TRBV20-1 and TRBJ2-1; weak D call: TRBD2 (7 bases). V dropped 1 base and J dropped 15 bases, with 16 bases sitting between them. CDR3 length equals 12 residues. Looked up from germline, CDR1 is DFQATT and CDR2 is SNEGSKA (reference sequence). The CDR3 is CSARVGGGLSFF. The CDR3 DNA reads TGCAGTGCTAGAGTAGGGGGGGGCCTATCGTTCTTC.